The rows below give T cell receptor beta chains drawn from one sample of a study of blood T cell repertoires in COVID-19. Repertoires were generated with immunoSEQ multiplex PCR, while TCRdb's copy carries only in-frame clones and drops some. The table has about 94,000 clones, roughly 84% seen once. Sequencing used peripheral blood. The receptor set was obtained from a man in his sixties with acute or convalescent COVID-19. The CDR3 runs from the conserved cysteine through the conserved F or W. A D gene is named only where the DNA matches it firmly. For some rows the clone size is stated as once, few or many, or as a class when expanded; others skip it.

size: few
J: TRBJ2-7
V: TRBV6-6
D: TRBD1
DNA: TGTGCCAGCAGGCGGACAGGGGAGTACGAGCAGTACTTC
CDR3: CASRRTGEYEQYF

size: NA
J: TRBJ1-1
V: TRBV29-1
D: NA
DNA: TGCAGCGTTGAGACAGGCTTCCTTCTCCTTAACACTGAAGCTTTCTTT
CDR3: CSVETGFLLLNTEAFF

size: NA
J: TRBJ1-2
V: TRBV30
D: NA
DNA: TGTGCCTGGAGTGTAGGGGGAGGGCACGGCTACACCTTC
CDR3: CAWSVGGGHGYTF

size: few
J: TRBJ1-1
V: TRBV13
D: NA
DNA: TGTGCCAGCAGCTGGGGGGGCACTGAAGCTTTCTTT
CDR3: CASSWGGTEAFF

size: NA
J: TRBJ1-1
V: TRBV30
D: NA
DNA: TGTGCCTTGGGCAGGGCGATGAACACTGAAGCTTTCTTT
CDR3: CALGRAMNTEAFF

size: NA
J: TRBJ1-2
V: TRBV27
D: TRBD1
DNA: TGTGCCAGCAGTTCAATGGACAGGTTTGGCTACACCTTC
CDR3: CASSSMDRFGYTF

size: NA
J: TRBJ1-1
V: TRBV6-5
D: NA
DNA: TGTGCCAGCATCAGGGATGGGATGAACACTGAAGCTTTCTTT
CDR3: CASIRDGMNTEAFF

size: NA
J: TRBJ2-3
V: TRBV25-1
D: TRBD1
DNA: TGTGCCAGCAGTGACCCATACAGGGGTGGGGGAACAGATACGCAGTATTTT
CDR3: CASSDPYRGGGTDTQYF

size: NA
J: TRBJ1-1
V: TRBV5-1
D: TRBD1
DNA: TGCGCCAGCAGCTTAGGACAGGGCATCGCTGAAGCTTTCTTT
CDR3: CASSLGQGIAEAFF

size: NA
J: TRBJ2-5
V: TRBV5-4
D: NA
DNA: TGTGCCAGCAGCATTGGAGTCAAAGAGACCCAGTACTTC
CDR3: CASSIGVKETQYF

size: NA
J: TRBJ2-1
V: TRBV5-1
D: TRBD2
DNA: TGCGCCAGCAGCTTGGCAACTAGCGGGGGGTACATCGAGCAGTTCTTC
CDR3: CASSLATSGGYIEQFF

size: NA
J: TRBJ1-1
V: TRBV5-1
D: TRBD1
DNA: TGCGCCAGCAGCTTGGTGGCCAGGGGGCGAGGGAACACTGAAGCTTTCTTT
CDR3: CASSLVARGRGNTEAFF

size: once
J: TRBJ1-6
V: TRBV5-1
D: TRBD1
DNA: TGCGCCAGCAGCTTGGGGGGACAGATAAGTCCATATAATTCACCCCTCCACTTT
CDR3: CASSLGGQISPYNSPLHF

size: NA
J: TRBJ1-6
V: TRBV30
D: NA
DNA: TGTGCCTGGAGTGTACAGGGAGACTCACCCCTCCACTTT
CDR3: CAWSVQGDSPLHF

size: NA
J: TRBJ1-5
V: TRBV10-1
D: NA
DNA: TGCGCCAGCAGTGAGGCGGGCAATCAGCCCCAGCATTTT
CDR3: CASSEAGNQPQHF

size: NA
J: TRBJ2-1
V: TRBV7-2
D: NA
DNA: TGTGCCAGCAGGTATAACAATGAGCAGTTCTTC
CDR3: CASRYNNEQFF

size: NA
J: TRBJ2-6
V: TRBV30
D: NA
DNA: TGTGCCTGGAGATCCAGTCAAACTGGGGCCAACGTCCTGACTTTC
CDR3: CAWRSSQTGANVLTF

size: NA
J: TRBJ1-1
V: TRBV3-1/TRBV3-2
D: NA
DNA: TGTGCCAGCAGCCAAGGGGTCCCGGGACACAAGAACACTGAAGCTTTCTTT
CDR3: CASSQGVPGHKNTEAFF

size: NA
J: TRBJ1-2
V: TRBV4-3
D: TRBD1
DNA: TGCGCCAGCAGCCGTAAATCAGGGGGCGAGGCTGGCTACACCTTC
CDR3: CASSRKSGGEAGYTF

size: large
J: TRBJ1-5
V: TRBV6-6
D: NA
DNA: TGTGCCAGCAGCCGTCCGAGTCAGCCCCAGCATTTT
CDR3: CASSRPSQPQHF

size: few
J: TRBJ1-1
V: TRBV9
D: TRBD1
DNA: TGTGCCAGCAGCGCTACAGGGGGCACTGAAGCTTTCTTT
CDR3: CASSATGGTEAFF

size: NA
J: TRBJ1-2
V: TRBV12-3/TRBV12-4
D: TRBD1
DNA: TGTGCCAGCAGTTATGGGGCAGGGGGAGGCTACACCTTC
CDR3: CASSYGAGGGYTF

size: NA
J: TRBJ2-3
V: TRBV4-1
D: NA
DNA: TGCGCCAGCAGCCAAGATTGGGCAAGCGGTATAGATACGCAGTATTTT
CDR3: CASSQDWASGIDTQYF

size: NA
J: TRBJ2-1
V: TRBV7-3
D: TRBD2
DNA: TGTGCCAGCAGCTCCCCCCCGGGGGGCTCCTACAATGAGCAGTTCTTC
CDR3: CASSSPPGGSYNEQFF

size: NA
J: TRBJ1-2
V: TRBV12-3/TRBV12-4
D: TRBD1
DNA: TGTGCCAGCAGTTTACCAACAGGGGGTGGCTACACCTTC
CDR3: CASSLPTGGGYTF

size: NA
J: TRBJ1-6
V: TRBV2
D: NA
DNA: TGTGCCAGCATTGAACAACAACGAAATTCACCCCTCCACTTT
CDR3: CASIEQQRNSPLHF

size: NA
J: TRBJ2-7
V: TRBV6-5
D: TRBD1
DNA: TGTGCCAGCAGCCTGGGACAGAAGTACGAGCAGTACTTC
CDR3: CASSLGQKYEQYF

size: NA
J: TRBJ1-6
V: TRBV5-4
D: TRBD1
DNA: TGTGCCAGCAGCTCGGACAGGGGGTCTTCACCCCTCCACTTT
CDR3: CASSSDRGSSPLHF

size: NA
J: TRBJ1-5
V: TRBV6-6
D: TRBD1
DNA: TGTGCCAGCAGTGATCTACAGGGGGCCGCTCAGCCCCAGCATTTT
CDR3: CASSDLQGAAQPQHF

size: NA
J: TRBJ2-1
V: TRBV7-3
D: TRBD1
DNA: TGTGCCAGCAGCCCGGGCGACAGGGTGGGGCAGTTCTTC
CDR3: CASSPGDRVGQFF

size: once
J: TRBJ1-1
V: TRBV6-5
D: NA
DNA: TGTGCCAGCAGCTTGCACAGGGTAGGAACTGAAGCTTTCTTT
CDR3: CASSLHRVGTEAFF

size: once
J: TRBJ2-5
V: TRBV5-4
D: NA
DNA: TGTGCCAGCAGCTTGATGCAGTTAGAGACCCAGTACTTC
CDR3: CASSLMQLETQYF

size: NA
J: TRBJ2-1
V: TRBV18
D: NA
DNA: TGTGCCAGCTCACCAGTAGTCCAGGGGAACAATGAGCAGTTCTTC
CDR3: CASSPVVQGNNEQFF

size: NA
J: TRBJ1-1
V: TRBV18
D: NA
DNA: TGTGCCAGCTCACTCGGGGGGAGCACTGAAGCTTTCTTT
CDR3: CASSLGGSTEAFF

size: NA
J: TRBJ1-2
V: TRBV4-2
D: TRBD1
DNA: TGTGCCAGCAGCCACTCCGGGACAGGGAACTATGGCTACACCTTC
CDR3: CASSHSGTGNYGYTF

size: NA
J: TRBJ1-2
V: TRBV19
D: TRBD1
DNA: TGTGCCAGTAGTGGGCCCAAACAGGGGTCCTATGGCTACACCTTC
CDR3: CASSGPKQGSYGYTF

size: NA
J: TRBJ2-3
V: TRBV5-5
D: TRBD2
DNA: TGTGCCAGCAGCTTGAATAGCGGGGGGGCTTATACGCAGTATTTT
CDR3: CASSLNSGGAYTQYF

size: NA
J: TRBJ2-1
V: TRBV10-3
D: NA
DNA: TGTGCCATCAGTGATGGGGGGGCCCAATACAATGAGCAGTTCTTC
CDR3: CAISDGGAQYNEQFF

size: NA
J: TRBJ1-4
V: TRBV2
D: NA
DNA: TGTGCCAGCAGGGACCCACCGGGAGAGAAAAATGAAAAACTGTTTTTT
CDR3: CASRDPPGEKNEKLFF

size: NA
J: TRBJ2-1
V: TRBV7-8
D: NA
DNA: TGTGCCAGCAGCTTAGGGAGGGGTCTTTACAATGAGCAGTTCTTC
CDR3: CASSLGRGLYNEQFF

size: NA
J: TRBJ2-1
V: TRBV9
D: TRBD2
DNA: TGTGCCAGCAGCGTAGAACCTAGCGGGGGGTTGGATGAGCAGTTCTTC
CDR3: CASSVEPSGGLDEQFF

size: NA
J: TRBJ1-2
V: TRBV4-3
D: NA
DNA: TGCGCCAGCAGCCACCAGGAGGACTATGGCTACACCTTC
CDR3: CASSHQEDYGYTF

size: NA
J: TRBJ2-3
V: TRBV7-2
D: NA
DNA: TGTGCCAGCAGCTTAGGGGGACGGGACATAGATACGCAGTATTTT
CDR3: CASSLGGRDIDTQYF

size: few
J: TRBJ1-1
V: TRBV30
D: NA
DNA: TGTGCCTGGAAACAGAACACTGAAGCTTTCTTT
CDR3: CAWKQNTEAFF

size: NA
J: TRBJ1-6
V: TRBV6-1
D: NA
DNA: TGTGCCAGCAGTGAAACAGGAGCACGTAATTCACCCCTCCACTTT
CDR3: CASSETGARNSPLHF

size: few
J: TRBJ1-2
V: TRBV5-6
D: TRBD1
DNA: TGTGCCAGCAGCTTGATTCGGGACAGGACTATGGTAGGGACCTTC
CDR3: CASSLIRDRTMVGTF

size: few
J: TRBJ2-7
V: TRBV5-1
D: TRBD1
DNA: TGCGCCAGCAGCCGAGACAGGGGAGCCTACGAGCAGTACTTC
CDR3: CASSRDRGAYEQYF

size: NA
J: TRBJ2-1
V: TRBV7-3
D: TRBD2
DNA: TGTGCCAGCAGCCCAGACAGTGGACTAGGGTATGAGCAGTTCTTC
CDR3: CASSPDSGLGYEQFF

size: NA
J: TRBJ2-7
V: TRBV19
D: NA
DNA: TGTGCCAGTAGCCTTCGCGAGGGTTACGAGCAGTACTTC
CDR3: CASSLREGYEQYF

size: NA
J: TRBJ2-1
V: TRBV11-2
D: NA
DNA: TGTGCCAGCAGCTTAGTGCGGGGGCGCTACAATGAGCAGTTCTTC
CDR3: CASSLVRGRYNEQFF

size: few
J: TRBJ2-1
V: TRBV19
D: NA
DNA: TGTGCCAGTAGTATCAAGGCAGGGTGGAATGAGCAGTTCTTC
CDR3: CASSIKAGWNEQFF